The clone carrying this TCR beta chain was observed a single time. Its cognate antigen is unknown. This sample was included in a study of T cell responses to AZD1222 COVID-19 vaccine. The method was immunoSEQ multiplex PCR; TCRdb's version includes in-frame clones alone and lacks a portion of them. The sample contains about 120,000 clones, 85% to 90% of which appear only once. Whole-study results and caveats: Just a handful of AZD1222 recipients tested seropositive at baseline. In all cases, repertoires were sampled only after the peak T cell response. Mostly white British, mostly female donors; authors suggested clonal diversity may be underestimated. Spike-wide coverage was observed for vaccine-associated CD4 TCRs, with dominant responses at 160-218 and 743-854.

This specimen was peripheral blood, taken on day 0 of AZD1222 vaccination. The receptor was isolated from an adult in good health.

CDR3 sequence reads: CASQGSGSSYEQYF. CDR3 nucleotide sequence: TGTGCCAGTCAGGGGAGCGGGTCCTCCTACGAGCAGTACTTC. The chain uses TRBV2 and TRBJ2-7; D is tentatively TRBD1 or TRBD2 (6 bases each). Germline V gives CDR1 SNHLY, CDR2 FYNNEI. The CDR3 is 14 amino acids. Between the trimmed V and J ends, which lost 9 bases and 0 bases, there was a span of 15 bases.